The source of this TCR beta chain is a study of follicular helper T cells after annual influenza vaccination. Study in general: Blood was drawn on days 0, 7 and 28 after vaccination.

The time point here: 2015-2016 season, 7 days after influenza vaccination. ICOS+CD38+ and ICOS-CD38- fractions were sorted from non-naive CD4+CXCR5+PD-1+ cells. TCRB sequencing was done at Survey resolution level. TCRdb's table, derived via immunoSEQ multiplex PCR, lists solely in-frame clones and lacks some. The table has about 1,500 clones, about 65% seen once. This material consisted of CXCR5+ CD38+ circulating T follicular helper cells from blood, taken 7 days after influenza vaccination. Described subset: circulating Tfh, non-naive CD4+CXCR5+PD-1+ (ICOS+CD38+ or ICOS-CD38-). This clonotype was sampled from an adult who received the influenza vaccine.

CDR3 amino acids: CASSPTGIETEAFF. In DNA, the CDR3 is TGTGCCAGCAGCCCGACAGGGATCGAAACTGAAGCTTTCTTT. The V gene is TRBV7-9, the J gene TRBJ1-1; 7 bases fit TRBD1. V shed 5 bases, J shed 5 bases, and the junction held 8 bases outside the gene matches. This CDR3 has 14 amino acids. Germline V CDR1 and CDR2: SEHNR, FQNEAQ (reference sequence). Variable domain in full (rest from reference TRBV7-9 and TRBJ1-1): DTGVSQNPRHKITKRGQNVTFRCDPISEHNRLYWYRQTLGQGPEFLTYFQNEAQLEKSRLLSDRFSAERPKGSFSTLEIQRTEQGDSAMYLCASSPTGIETEAFFGQGTRLTVV.